A single sample gave rise to the 5 T cell receptor beta chains below, sequenced in a study of breast tumors, draining lymph nodes, adjacent tissues. Breast cancer patients provided tissue from their axillary draining lymph nodes. TCRdb itself ran the multiplex PCR reads through MiXCR, one entry per CDR3 protein. The data show approximately 250,000 distinct CDR3 sequences, with about 34% seen just once and over 3.5% held by the top ten. Sequencing input: axillary lymph node tissue. The receptors shown here come from a female donor with breast cancer. Some clones in this sample may be carry-over from other donors' samples.

In this sample, this clonotype turned up many times. The chain uses TRBV11-3 and TRBJ2-1, with 7 bases matching TRBD2. The junction had 4 bases not matched to a gene; V was cut back by 5 bases and J by 6 bases. Germline V gene lookup returns CDR1 SGHNT and CDR2 YENEEA. The CDR3 runs 13 residues. DNA for the CDR3: TGTGCCAGCAGCCCGGCTAGCGGCAATGAGCAGTTCTTC. This gives the protein CASSPASGNEQFF.

This clonotype showed up just a few times. This may be a read error, as it is one base from a much larger clone. The chain links TRBV20-1 to TRBJ2-5; no firm D call. This CDR3 contains 14 residues. CDR1 is DFQATT, CDR2 SNEGSKA, per germline (reference sequence). The CDR3 coding sequence is TGCAGTGCTAGAGTCGGCTGGTACCAAGCGACCCAGTACTTC. This translates into CSARVGWYQATQYF.

This clonotype has ten or more counts. This sequence joins TRBV7-9 and TRBJ1-4, with D possibly being TRBD1 (5 bases). This CDR3 comprises 14 residues. Germline V gene data show CDR1 as SEHNR and CDR2 as FQNEAQ (reference sequence). V was trimmed by 7 bases and J by 8 bases, leaving 17 bases between them. The CDR3 DNA reads TGTGCCAGCACCCCGGGGCCGTGGTGGGAAAAACTGTTTTTT. Translating gives CASTPGPWWEKLFF.

This clonotype was detected ten times or more. The genes are TRBV7-6 and TRBJ2-1, with D tentatively TRBD2 (5 bases). The CDR3 has 12 amino acids. From germline, CDR1 is SGHVS and CDR2 FNYEAQ. Trimming took 0 bases from V and 8 from J, leaving 5 bases between them. The DNA for the CDR3 is TGTGCCAGCAGCTTAGCGCGGGATGAGCAGTTCTTC. It is translated as CASSLARDEQFF. Complete variable domain (other parts from reference TRBV7-6 and TRBJ2-1): GAGVSQSPRYKVTKRGQDVALRCDPISGHVSLYWYRQALGQGPEFLTYFNYEAQQDKSGLPNDRFSAERPEGSISTLTIQRTEQRDSAMYRCASSLARDEQFFGPGTRLTVL.

In the case of this clonotype: No conserved phenylalanine or tryptophan ends this CDR3, so it is likely a read error. The limits of the CDR3 on the DNA are not certain, so only TCRdb's listed CDR3 is given. The chain has TRBV20-1 and TRBJ2-1; the table names TRBD2, a call not compared with the DNA. CDR1 and CDR2 (germline): DFQATT, SNEGSKA (reference sequence). Counting both end residues, the CDR3 totals 14 amino acids. CDR3 sequence reads: CSASSDKTSAGYVV.